One and the same sample provided the 17 T cell receptor beta chains below, sequenced in a study of spatial heterogeneity in lung cancer. Stated time point: blood at routine non-recurrence follow-up after resection. Via MiXCR, TCRdb re-called the 5' RACE reads, giving one row per CDR3 protein. The repertoire includes about 11,000 distinct CDR3 sequences, about 9.5% of them detected once, and approximately 36% sits in the top ten. This material consisted of PBMCs, taken at follow-up. The receptors shown here come from a female donor with early-stage non-small cell lung cancer.

This clonotype was seen repeatedly, ten times or more. This chain connects TRBV28 to TRBJ2-5, with D possibly TRBD2 on 6 matching bases. The CDR3 length is 14 residues. In germline, CDR1 is MDHEN, CDR2 SYDVKM. The V end was cut by 6 bases, the J end by 5 bases, with 16 bases between. Here the CDR3 reads CASRLASRPETQYF. The CDR3 DNA is TGTGCCAGCAGACTAGCAAGTCGCCCGGAGACCCAGTACTTC.

Many counts were recorded for this clonotype. The chain is built from TRBV6-2 or TRBV6-3 and TRBJ2-3; TRBD2 matches at 13 bases. The junction had 3 bases not matched to a gene; V was cut back by 0 bases and J by 3 bases. The CDR3 has 17 residues. The germline gives CDR1 MNHEY, CDR2 SVGEGT. The CDR3 spells CASSYSLTSGGTDTQYF. CDR3 coding DNA: TGTGCCAGCAGTTACTCCCTGACTAGCGGGGGGACAGATACGCAGTATTTT.

V is TRBV11-2 and J is TRBJ2-2; D perhaps matches TRBD2 (5 bases). The CDR3 length is 13 residues. Trimming took 9 bases from V and 2 from J, leaving 10 bases between them. Germline-derived CDR1 and CDR2 are SGHAT and FQNNGV. The CDR3 DNA follows: TGTGCCAGTGGGAGTTTTAACACCGGGGAGCTGTTTTTT. Translating it yields CASGSFNTGELFF.

This clonotype was found many times. This chain uses TRBV27 with TRBJ2-5, with TRBD1 matching 7 bases. The germline CDR1 and CDR2 sequences are MNHEY and SMNVEV (reference sequence). With 0 bases clipped from V and 7 bases from J, the junction kept 5 bases outside the gene matches. The CDR3 is made up of 14 amino acids. The CDR3 region is CASSLSPGGGTQYF. In DNA form, the CDR3 reads TGTGCCAGCAGTTTATCGCCAGGGGGTGGGACCCAGTACTTC.

In the case of this clonotype: With a much larger clone just one base away, this may be a read error. V is TRBV24-1 and J is TRBJ2-1, with TRBD2 matching 7 bases. There are 15 residues in the CDR3. Germline CDR1 reads KGHDR; CDR2 reads SFDVKD. The CDR3 sequence is CATSSRSGNVNVQFF. The CDR3 coding sequence is TGTGCCACCAGTTCTCGGAGCGGGAATGTCAATGTGCAGTTCTTC.

This clonotype was counted many times. V gene TRBV28 combines with J gene TRBJ2-1; 10 nucleotides agree with TRBD2. Germline V gives CDR1 MDHEN, CDR2 SYDVKM. The CDR3 runs to 18 residues. The J segment lost 8 bases and the V segment lost 3 bases, leaving 16 bases of the junction unmatched. The CDR3 DNA sequence: TGTGCCAGCAGTTTTATAGTGGAAGCGGGGGGGTTTACCGATGAGCAGTTCTTC. Amino acid sequence: CASSFIVEAGGFTDEQFF.

Ten or more counts support this clonotype. This chain connects TRBV7-2 to TRBJ2-3; TRBD1 matches at 7 bases. Looked up from germline, CDR1 is SGHTA and CDR2 is FQGNSA. The CDR3 is 14 residues long. Here the CDR3 reads CAFSGTATTDTQYF. In DNA, the CDR3 is TGTGCTTTTTCCGGGACAGCAACCACAGATACGCAGTATTTT.

To note about this clonotype: This may stem from a read error, because a much larger clone lies one nucleotide away. The conserved final phenylalanine or tryptophan is absent from the CDR3, which likely points to a read error. The rearrangement uses TRBV28 and TRBJ2-5; D could derive from TRBD1 or TRBD2 (5 bases each). V lost 5 bases to trimming and J lost 5 bases, with 9 bases between them. CDR1 is MDHEN and CDR2 is SYDVKM in the germline V gene. This CDR3 comprises 12 residues. Here the CDR3 reads CASSEGLETQYS. The CDR3 bases are TGTGCCAGCAGTGAGGGGTTGGAGACCCAGTACTCC.

This clonotype was recorded at least ten times. Compared with germline, one end of the junction differs, possibly owing to a read error. V and J are TRBV28 and TRBJ2-6; D is ambiguous. This CDR3 comprises 9 residues. CDR1 and CDR2 (germline): MDHEN, SYDVKM. The CDR3 spells CASSLKRRF. The CDR3 DNA sequence: TGTGCCAGCAGTTTGAAACGGCGATTC.

This clonotype showed up many times. V is TRBV29-1 and J is TRBJ1-1; 11 bases fit TRBD1. This CDR3 is 15 amino acids long. V shed 4 bases, J shed 4 bases, and the junction held 8 bases outside the gene matches. Germline CDR1 reads SQVTM; CDR2 reads ANQGSEA. CDR3 bases: TGCAGCGTTGCATCCGGGACAGGGGGACGCACTGAAGCTTTCTTT. It codes for CSVASGTGGRTEAFF.

This clonotype was counted at least ten times. This chain joins TRBV6-2 or TRBV6-3 and TRBJ2-2; D tentatively reads TRBD1 or TRBD2 (5 bases each). The CDR3 is 17 amino acids. Trimming took off 0 bases at V and 3 bases at J, with 14 bases between the two ends. Germline V gene lookup returns CDR1 MNHEY and CDR2 SVGEGT. CDR3 sequence reads: CASSYSTLGRDTGELFF. CDR3 nucleotide sequence: TGTGCCAGCAGTTACTCGACTCTGGGGCGGGACACCGGGGAGCTGTTTTTT.

The chain links TRBV19 to TRBJ2-3; maybe TRBD1 (5 bases). The germline V gene has CDR1 LNHDA and CDR2 SQIVND (reference sequence). Trimming pared 2 bases from V and 3 bases from J, leaving 9 bases between. This CDR3 is built from 14 residues. CDR3 sequence: CASSIQGETDTQYF. The CDR3 DNA reads as TGTGCCAGTAGTATACAAGGGGAAACAGATACGCAGTATTTT.

This clonotype was picked up many times. The chain uses TRBV12-3 or TRBV12-4 and TRBJ1-5; 7 bases are a match to TRBD1. The V and J ends lost 3 bases and 6 bases, in that order; junction bases with no gene match: 5. CDR3 size: 14 residues. CDR3 amino acids: CASSFGTEGQPQHF. Here the CDR3 DNA reads TGTGCCAGCAGTTTTGGGACAGAAGGTCAGCCCCAGCATTTT.

This clonotype was counted only a few times. J is TRBJ1-1 and V is TRBV10-3; D unresolved. Trimming shortened V by 2 bases and J by 3 bases, and 7 bases separated the two germline ends. Germline CDR1 and CDR2: ENHRY and SYGVKD. The CDR3 contains 13 residues. The CDR3 spells CAISERADTEAFF. The CDR3 DNA follows: TGTGCCATCAGTGAGCGGGCAGACACTGAAGCTTTCTTT.

There are many counts of this clonotype. The J gene is TRBJ1-1, the V gene TRBV7-9; 11 bases fit TRBD1. V lost 3 bases to trimming and J lost 11 bases; unmatched junction nucleotides: 2. The CDR3 runs 12 residues. Germline V gene lookup returns CDR1 SEHNR and CDR2 FQNEAQ (reference sequence). The CDR3 DNA follows: TGTGCCAGCAGCTTGGACAGGGGGCTGGCTTTCTTT. Translated, it gives CASSLDRGLAFF.

The chain carries TRBV11-1 and TRBJ2-5, with 7 nucleotides matching TRBD2. The germline V gene encodes CDR1 SGHAT and CDR2 FQDESV (reference sequence). This CDR3 spans 17 amino acids. J gave up 0 bases and V 5 bases, and 12 bases lay outside the gene matches. The CDR3 spells CASSAGDLSGYQETQYF. Written as DNA, the CDR3 is TGTGCCAGCAGCGCCGGGGACCTTAGCGGGTACCAAGAGACCCAGTACTTC.

This clonotype was counted many times. The chain employs TRBV3-1 and TRBJ2-5, with D unresolved. Germline-derived CDR1 and CDR2 are LGHDT and YNNKEL (reference sequence). The CDR3 covers 16 residues. The V and J ends lost 0 bases and 2 bases respectively, with 13 bases between them. The CDR3 DNA reads as TGTGCCAGCAGCCAAGATTCGGCCGTCCTTCAAGAGACCCAGTACTTC. This encodes CASSQDSAVLQETQYF.